The 17 T cell receptor beta chains below all came from one sample that was sequenced in a study of T cells in women clearing cervical HPV infection. This table comes from immunoSEQ multiplex PCR, and its TCRdb copy is limited to in-frame clones, with some not included. Listed are around 19,000 clones; approximately 15% falls within the top ten. Specimen: blood buffy coat. These TCRs come from a woman aged 18-70 years with a cervical HPV16 infection that either progressed to CIN3+ or cleared (not recorded which).

Details on this clone: The observed sequence ends 3 residues before the CDR3 terminus, with the missing tail filled in from the germline J gene. The rearrangement uses TRBV2 and TRBJ2-1; D remains unclear. The CDR3 consists of 13 residues. Per the germline V gene, CDR1 is SNHLY and CDR2 is FYNNEI. Trimming shortened V by 1 base and J by 6 bases, and 7 bases separated the two germline ends. The chain's CDR3 is CASSEDSRNEQFF. Incomplete CDR3 DNA: TGTGCCAGCAGTGAAGACAGTCGCAATGAG.

About this clone: The read terminates 3 residues before the CDR3 end, so the remaining end is supplied by the germline J gene. The chain combines TRBV5-1 with TRBJ1-1, with TRBD1 matching over 8 bases. CDR3 length equals 18 residues. The V and J ends lost 0 bases and 0 bases, in that order; junction bases with no gene match: 10. Germline loops: CDR1 SGHRS, CDR2 YFSETQ. CDR3 DNA, as far as it was read: TGCGCCAGCAGCTTGGCGGCAGGGGGCTCGACATTGAACACTGAA. Translation: CASSLAAGGSTLNTE. In full, the CDR3 reads CASSLAAGGSTLNTEAFF.

Note on this clone: The read stops 3 residues short of the end of the CDR3; the missing end is completed from the germline J gene. The chain combines TRBV19 with TRBJ1-2; 7 bases match TRBD1. The CDR3 runs to 14 residues. J was trimmed by 6 bases and V by 9 bases; bases with no gene match: 13. Germline V CDR1 and CDR2: LNHDA, SQIVND (reference sequence). CDR3 protein: CASFELTGQHGYTF. The CDR3 bases that were read are TGTGCCAGCTTCGAACTGACAGGGCAGCATGGC.

Notes on this clone: Germline is not matched at one junction end, which may reflect a read error. The CDR3 is cut off 3 residues early in the read; its end comes from the germline J gene. The J gene is TRBJ2-2, the V gene TRBV7-7; tentatively, D is TRBD1 (6 bases). This CDR3 is 15 amino acids long. The V gene's germline CDR1 is SSHAT and CDR2 FNYEAQ (reference sequence). The CDR3 DNA, read in part, is TGTGCTAGCAGCTTAGCAGGGGCCTTTTCCGGGGAG. Translating it yields CASSLAGAFSGE. The entire CDR3 sequence reads CASSLAGAFSGELFF.

Worth noting for this clone: The read comes to an end 3 residues before the CDR3 does, leaving the germline J gene to fill in the end. The gene calls are TRBV20-1 and TRBJ2-7, with unresolved D. Trimming left V 2 bases short and J 2 bases short, with 7 bases between. This CDR3 region has 12 residues. Germline V gene sequence: CDR1 DFQATT, CDR2 SNEGSKA (reference sequence). The sequenced CDR3 bases are TGCAGTGCTAGACCCAGGACCTACGAG. This translates into CSARPRTYE. The full CDR3 sequence reads CSARPRTYEQYF.

Regarding this clone: The read halts 3 residues ahead of the CDR3 end, with the missing end drawn from the germline J gene. The chain uses TRBV19 and TRBJ2-3; D is uncertain. Trimming took off 5 bases at V and 5 bases at J, with 11 bases between the two ends. The CDR3 length is 13 residues. Per germline, CDR1 LNHDA and CDR2 SQIVND (reference sequence). CDR3 amino acids: CASSSAQEDTQYF. CDR3 bases read: TGTGCCAGTAGTTCGGCCCAGGAAGATACG.

Points on this clone: The read is 3 residues too short to cover the CDR3 end, so that end is filled in from the germline J gene. J is TRBJ1-2 and V is TRBV6-1; D gene uncertain. V dropped 4 bases and J dropped 5 bases, with 11 bases sitting between them. Germline loops: CDR1 MNHNS, CDR2 SASEGT. The CDR3 runs 13 residues. CDR3 residues: CASSGKDNYGYTF. Partial CDR3 DNA: TGTGCCAGCAGTGGTAAAGACAATTATGGC.

A remark on this clone: The read terminates 3 residues ahead of where the CDR3 ends, so the germline J gene completes it. V is TRBV6-4 and J is TRBJ1-2, with TRBD1 identical over 8 bases. This CDR3 has 13 amino acids. Germline CDR1 MRHNA, CDR2 SNTAGT. The CDR3 bases that were read are TGTGCCGGATACCCGACAGGGGAAGGAGGC. Residues: CAGYPTGEGG. The full CDR3 reads CAGYPTGEGGYTF.

Note on this clone: The CDR3 end is not reached by the read, which stops 3 residues before it; the germline J gene fills it in. V usage is TRBV10-3 and J usage is TRBJ2-5; the D is unclear. Germline lookup yields CDR1 ENHRY and CDR2 SYGVKD. The CDR3 has 12 amino acids. The V and J ends lost 4 bases and 3 bases respectively, with 6 bases between them. The CDR3 DNA, read in part, is TGTGCCATCAGTGGTTCGGAAGAGACC. Amino acids: CAISGSEET. The entire CDR3 reads CAISGSEETQYF.

Points on this clone: The sequence runs out 3 residues before the end of the CDR3; the remainder is reconstructed from the germline J gene. The chain recombines TRBV18 with TRBJ1-4, with 7 bases lining up with TRBD1. From germline, CDR1 is KGHSH and CDR2 LQKENI. The CDR3 totals 12 residues. The CDR3 is CASSPDRDELFF. The CDR3 bases that were read are TGTGCCAGCTCACCTGACAGGGACGAA.

As concerns this clone: With the read ending 3 residues before the CDR3 end, the germline J gene is used to fill in that end. The rearrangement joins TRBV7-7 to TRBJ2-1, with TRBD2 matching over 10 bases. The CDR3 runs 16 residues. Germline-derived CDR1 and CDR2 are SSHAT and FNYEAQ (reference sequence). With V trimmed by 4 bases and J by 8 bases, 11 bases remained unmatched. CDR3 bases read: TGTGCCAGCAGCTCGTATGCTAGCGGGGGTCGGGATGAG. As protein: CASSSYASGGRDE. The whole CDR3 protein is CASSSYASGGRDEQFF.

The chain's CDR3 is CATSSEGTNYEQYF. Partial CDR3 DNA: TGTGCCACCTCCTCAGAGGGGACAAACTACGAG. The chain uses TRBV19 and TRBJ2-7; D possibly corresponds to TRBD1 (6 bases). The sequence runs out 3 residues before the end of the CDR3; the remainder is reconstructed from the germline J gene. The CDR3 consists of 14 residues. V was cut by 10 bases and J by 3 bases, with 19 bases left in between. Germline CDR1 LNHDA, CDR2 SQIVND (reference sequence).

As to this clone: Read coverage stops 3 residues before the CDR3 terminus; the germline J gene supplies the remainder. The chain links TRBV5-5 to TRBJ1-1; D unclear. V lost 1 base and J lost 3, with 7 bases in between. Germline CDR1 is SGHKS and CDR2 is YYEKEE (reference sequence). The CDR3 runs 13 residues. CDR3: CASSLYGDTEAFF. CDR3 DNA (partial): TGTGCCAGCAGCTTGTACGGGGACACTGAA.

Regarding this clone: The DNA ends 3 residues before the CDR3 does, and the rest of the CDR3 is filled in from the germline J gene. The gene calls are TRBV19 and TRBJ2-2; 11 nucleotides agree with TRBD1. V lost 8 bases, J lost 2 bases, and 1 base stayed unmatched. CDR1 and CDR2 from the germline V gene are LNHDA and SQIVND (reference sequence). CDR3 size: 14 residues. The sequenced part of the CDR3 DNA is TGTGCCAGTCGGACAGGGGGCAACACCGGGGAG. The encoded protein is CASRTGGNTGE. The entire CDR3 sequence reads CASRTGGNTGELFF.

Worth noting for this clone: The CDR3 end is not reached by the read, which stops 3 residues before it; the germline J gene fills it in. This chain connects TRBV5-1 to TRBJ1-4, with 9 nucleotides matching TRBD1. The CDR3 totals 16 residues. Germline V gene lookup returns CDR1 SGHRS and CDR2 YFSETQ. Losses at the gene ends were 1 base for V and 8 bases for J; bases not matched to a gene: 9. CDR3 sequence reads: CASSLRLQGAGEKLFF. Partial CDR3 DNA: TGCGCCAGCAGCTTGAGACTACAGGGGGCAGGAGAAAAA.

As to this clone: The sample carries other DNA sequences with the same CDR3. The CDR3 loop is CASRGSSGNTIYF. The sequenced part of the CDR3 DNA is TGTGCCAGCAGGGGCAGCTCTGGAAACACC. The chain combines TRBV7-8 with TRBJ1-3; D not certain. The read is 3 residues too short to cover the CDR3 end, so that end is filled in from the germline J gene. V was trimmed by 6 bases and J by 0 bases, leaving 6 bases between them. Per germline, CDR1 SGHVS and CDR2 FQNEAQ. This CDR3 is built from 13 residues.

Comment on this clone: Read data end 3 residues before the CDR3 end; the end is taken from the germline J gene. This chain connects TRBV7-6 to TRBJ1-2, with 8 bases identical to TRBD1. Per the germline V gene, CDR1 is SGHVS and CDR2 is FNYEAQ. The CDR3 is made up of 14 amino acids. The DNA read from the CDR3 is TGTGCCAGCAGCTTGGAGGACAGGGTGGGCGAC. This gives the protein CASSLEDRVGD. The entire CDR3 reads CASSLEDRVGDYTF.